These T cell receptor beta chains were read from a single sample in a study of T cell changes during pregnancy in multiple sclerosis. Sequencing used immunoSEQ multiplex PCR; TCRdb keeps in-frame clones, though not all of them. In the table there are 37,000 or so clones, roughly nine tenths of which are singletons. Sequences were derived from CD4+ T cells from peripheral blood mononuclear cells, sampled in the first trimester of pregnancy. These receptors came from a female donor with multiple sclerosis, enrolled in a pregnancy study. Each CDR3 is given with its conserved first and last residue. The D gene is left open where the match is weak. Size tells how often a clone was seen (once, few, many) or the class of an expanded clone, and some rows leave it out.

TRBJ1-4	NA	NA	TRBV21-1	CASSRAGGKLFF	TGTGCCAGCAGCAGGGCCGGTGGAAAACTGTTTTTT
TRBJ2-7	NA	NA	TRBV25-1	CASSELGAAGAYEQYF	TGTGCCAGCAGTGAATTGGGGGCCGCAGGAGCCTACGAGCAGTACTTC
TRBJ2-5	NA	NA	TRBV7-2	CASSPAGNQETQYF	TGTGCCAGCAGCCCGGCGGGGAACCAAGAGACCCAGTACTTC
TRBJ2-7	NA	NA	TRBV5-1	CASTRGSLSEQYF	TGCGCCAGCACCCGAGGCTCGCTCAGCGAGCAGTACTTC
TRBJ2-2	TRBD2	NA	TRBV5-6	CASSLAPRGITGELFF	TGTGCCAGCAGCTTGGCCCCGCGGGGGATCACCGGGGAGCTGTTTTTT
TRBJ2-1	NA	NA	TRBV10-3	CAIREGQAIYNEQFF	TGTGCCATCAGAGAGGGGCAAGCCATCTACAATGAGCAGTTCTTC
TRBJ1-1	TRBD1	NA	TRBV5-4	CASSEDRRRTAEAFF	TGTGCCAGCAGCGAGGACAGGCGCCGGACCGCTGAAGCTTTCTTT
TRBJ1-2	NA	NA	TRBV6-5	CASRSPRVYGYTF	TGTGCCAGCAGATCCCCGAGGGTCTATGGCTACACCTTC
TRBJ1-5	NA	NA	TRBV2	CASSEAQDNQPQHF	TGTGCCAGCAGTGAAGCTCAGGATAATCAGCCCCAGCATTTT
TRBJ1-2	NA	NA	TRBV5-5	CASSPLGGVHGYTF	TGTGCCAGCAGCCCGCTGGGAGGGGTGCATGGCTACACCTTC
TRBJ2-7	TRBD1	NA	TRBV5-1	CASSLRTTGGETYEQYF	TGCGCCAGCAGCTTACGGACGACAGGGGGCGAAACCTACGAGCAGTACTTC
TRBJ1-2	TRBD1	once	TRBV9	CASSAQGQGRRRDYGYTF	TGTGCCAGCAGCGCGCAGGGACAGGGGAGAAGAAGGGACTATGGCTACACCTTC
TRBJ2-1	TRBD2	NA	TRBV6-5	CASSYSGGNGEQFF	TGTGCCAGCAGTTATAGCGGGGGGAATGGTGAGCAGTTCTTC
TRBJ1-2	NA	many	TRBV5-6	CASSLAHGYGYTF	TGTGCCAGCAGCTTGGCCCACGGCTATGGCTACACCTTC
TRBJ1-5	NA	NA	TRBV19	CASSAGLNQPQHF	TGTGCCAGTTCAGCTGGGCTAAATCAGCCCCAGCATTTT
TRBJ1-2	TRBD1	NA	TRBV28	CASSAPGQNYGYTF	TGTGCCAGCAGTGCGCCGGGACAGAATTATGGCTACACCTTC
TRBJ1-1	NA	NA	TRBV30	CAWTTYEAFF	TGTGCCTGGACCACCTACGAAGCTTTCTTT
TRBJ2-7	TRBD2	NA	TRBV19	CASSMASGASYEQYF	TGTGCCAGTAGTATGGCTAGCGGGGCCTCCTACGAGCAGTACTTC
TRBJ2-1	TRBD1	NA	TRBV25-1	CASSETGGGHIEQFF	TGTGCCAGCAGTGAGACAGGGGGCGGTCATATTGAGCAGTTCTTC
TRBJ1-3	NA	NA	TRBV6-1	CASKAGRAGNTIYF	TGTGCCAGCAAGGCGGGGCGCGCTGGAAACACCATATATTTT
TRBJ1-6	TRBD1	once	TRBV7-2	CASSLRQRGRDSPLHF	TGTGCCAGCAGCTTAAGGCAAAGGGGGCGGGATTCACCCCTCCACTTT
TRBJ2-7	TRBD2	NA	TRBV7-9	CASSSEREFEQYF	TGTGCCAGCAGCTCGGAGCGGGAGTTCGAGCAGTACTTC
TRBJ1-6	NA	NA	TRBV13	CASSLSPGGYNSPLHF	TGTGCCAGCAGCTTAAGTCCCGGGGGCTATAATTCACCCCTCCACTTT
TRBJ1-5	TRBD1	NA	TRBV10-3	CAISTNRGSNRGNQPQHF	TGTGCCATCAGTACAAACAGGGGATCTAACAGGGGCAATCAGCCCCAGCATTTT
TRBJ1-1	NA	once	TRBV5-6	CASSLSLGGQENTEAFF	TGTGCCAGCAGCTTGTCTCTTGGGGGCCAGGAGAACACTGAAGCTTTCTTT
TRBJ2-1	TRBD2	once	TRBV4-1	CASSPGLAGGPEQFF	TGCGCCAGCAGCCCCGGACTAGCGGGGGGGCCTGAGCAGTTCTTC
TRBJ1-6	TRBD1	NA	TRBV19	CASSIGTVNSPLHF	TGTGCCAGTAGTATCGGGACAGTAAATTCACCCCTCCACTTT
TRBJ2-2	NA	NA	TRBV30	CAWRRGELFF	TGTGCCTGGAGACGGGGGGAGCTGTTTTTT
TRBJ2-2	TRBD2	NA	TRBV2	CASLGLAGAGELFF	TGTGCCAGCTTAGGACTAGCGGGAGCCGGGGAGCTGTTTTTT
TRBJ1-2	NA	NA	TRBV6-1	CASSLADSYGYTF	TGTGCCAGCAGTCTCGCAGACTCCTATGGCTACACCTTC
TRBJ2-2	TRBD1	once	TRBV6-1	CASSGQATGELFF	TGTGCCAGCAGCGGACAGGCCACCGGGGAGCTGTTTTTT
TRBJ2-7	TRBD1	NA	TRBV5-1	CASSLLGQGSLEQYF	TGCGCCAGCAGCTTGCTGGGACAGGGATCTCTCGAGCAGTACTTC
TRBJ1-5	TRBD1	NA	TRBV30	CACRTGTGGEGPQHF	TGTGCCTGCCGGACCGGGACAGGGGGGGAAGGGCCCCAGCATTTT
TRBJ1-1	NA	NA	TRBV30	CAWSAQGGIIDFF	TGTGCCTGGAGTGCCCAGGGTGGTATTATCGATTTCTTT
TRBJ2-5	NA	NA	TRBV18	CASSPSVVETQYF	TGTGCCAGCTCACCTTCAGTCGTTGAGACCCAGTACTTC
TRBJ2-7	TRBD1	NA	TRBV19	CASGTGGYEQYF	TGTGCCAGTGGGACAGGGGGCTACGAGCAGTACTTC
TRBJ1-2	NA	few	TRBV7-9	CASSLVQNYGYTF	TGTGCCAGCAGCTTAGTACAGAACTATGGCTACACCTTC
TRBJ2-5	NA	NA	TRBV18	CASSPLSNIQETQYF	TGTGCCAGCTCACCACTAAGCAATATTCAAGAGACCCAGTACTTC
TRBJ1-4	NA	NA	TRBV5-4	CASSLQRGATNEKLFF	TGTGCCAGCAGCTTGCAACGGGGTGCAACTAATGAAAAACTGTTTTTT
TRBJ1-4	TRBD1	NA	TRBV5-1	CASSIQPGGTNEKLFF	TGCGCCAGCAGCATTCAACCAGGGGGCACTAATGAAAAACTGTTTTTT
TRBJ1-1	NA	NA	TRBV2	CASTPRGGSNTEAFF	TGTGCCAGCACCCCCCGGGGGGGGTCCAACACTGAAGCTTTCTTT
TRBJ1-1	NA	NA	TRBV7-8	CASSWRRGASGTEAFF	TGTGCCAGCAGCTGGAGGCGGGGGGCGTCTGGCACTGAAGCTTTCTTT
TRBJ2-1	TRBD2	NA	TRBV4-2	CASSLSGTSVYNEQFF	TGTGCCAGCAGCCTATCCGGGACTAGCGTTTACAATGAGCAGTTCTTC
TRBJ1-4	TRBD1	few	TRBV18	CASSFSFPGQGSEKLFF	TGTGCCAGCTCATTTTCCTTCCCGGGACAGGGGAGTGAAAAACTGTTTTTT
TRBJ1-2	NA	NA	TRBV19	CASSRGRLFGYTF	TGTGCCAGTAGTAGGGGCCGGTTGTTTGGCTACACCTTC
TRBJ2-2	TRBD1	NA	TRBV6-5	CASSYQGVITGELFF	TGTGCCAGCAGTTACCAGGGGGTGATCACCGGGGAGCTGTTTTTT
TRBJ2-5	TRBD2	NA	TRBV2	CASRERELAGGQETQYF	TGTGCCAGCAGGGAGAGGGAGCTAGCGGGGGGGCAAGAGACCCAGTACTTC
TRBJ1-3	NA	NA	TRBV30	CAWSVGDGNTIYF	TGTGCCTGGAGTGTCGGAGATGGAAACACCATATATTTT
TRBJ2-5	TRBD1	once	TRBV7-2	CASSSGQGTETQYF	TGTGCCAGCAGCTCCGGACAGGGGACAGAGACCCAGTACTTC
TRBJ2-2	TRBD2	once	TRBV7-9	CASSFPGGGTGELFF	TGTGCCAGCAGCTTCCCGGGGGGGGGCACCGGGGAGCTGTTTTTT
TRBJ1-2	NA	NA	TRBV19	CASSSGPYYGYTF	TGTGCCAGTAGCTCAGGGCCATACTATGGCTACACCTTC
TRBJ2-7	NA	NA	TRBV7-9	CASSSGRRFEQYF	TGTGCCAGCAGTTCCGGGAGACGATTCGAGCAGTACTTC